This T cell receptor (beta chain) stems from a study of blood T cell repertoires in COVID-19. TCRdb keeps only in-frame clones here, not all; method: immunoSEQ multiplex PCR. Here the sample spans about 87,000 clones, 70% to 85% being singletons. The germline CDR1 and CDR2 sequences are SGHNT and YYREEE (reference sequence). Trimming removed 0 bases at V and 13 bases at J, with 14 bases between. The CDR3 consists of 14 residues. This clone was counted between two and nine times. The sample taken for sequencing was peripheral blood. This TCR came from a woman older than 75 with COVID-19, enrolled during active disease. This sequence joins TRBV5-4 and TRBJ1-6; TRBD1 might be the D (5 bases). The CDR3 loop reads CASSLEDQGDPLHF. DNA of the CDR3: TGTGCCAGCAGCTTGGAAGACCAAGGGGATCCCCTCCACTTT.